This section outlines one T cell receptor (beta chain) sequence together with its context. This table comes from immunoSEQ multiplex PCR, and its TCRdb copy is limited to in-frame clones, with some not included. The sample lists about 94,000 clones, 75% to 95% occurring once. The data originate from a study of control samples from healthy donors and cancer patients. The ends lost 9 bases at V and 3 bases at J; junction bases unmatched: 15. The CDR3 loop spans 17 amino acids. Germline-derived CDR1 and CDR2 are MDHEN and SYDVKM. The chain employs TRBV28 and TRBJ2-1; the match to TRBD1 covers 9 bases. Sequences were obtained from blood. This receptor was taken from a young woman in good health. The CDR3 sequence: CASHPTLGTGFYNEQFF. The DNA for the CDR3 is TGTGCCAGTCACCCTACACTGGGGACAGGGTTCTACAATGAGCAGTTCTTC.